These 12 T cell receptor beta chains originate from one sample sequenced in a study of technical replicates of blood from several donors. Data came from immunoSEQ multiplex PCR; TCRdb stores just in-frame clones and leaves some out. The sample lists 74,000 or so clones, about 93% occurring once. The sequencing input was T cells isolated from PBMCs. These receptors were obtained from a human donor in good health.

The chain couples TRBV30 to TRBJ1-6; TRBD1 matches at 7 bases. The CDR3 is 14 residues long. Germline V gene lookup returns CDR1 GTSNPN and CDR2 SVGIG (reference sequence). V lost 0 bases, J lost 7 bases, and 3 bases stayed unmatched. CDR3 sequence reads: CAWSVGGPNSPLHF. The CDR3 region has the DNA TGTGCCTGGAGTGTAGGGGGCCCAAATTCACCCCTCCACTTT.

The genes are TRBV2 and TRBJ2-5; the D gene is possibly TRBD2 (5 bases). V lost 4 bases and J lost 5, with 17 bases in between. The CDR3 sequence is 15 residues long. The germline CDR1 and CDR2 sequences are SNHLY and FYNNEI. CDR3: CASSGRSSGEETQYF. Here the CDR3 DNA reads TGTGCCAGCAGTGGCCGCAGTTCTGGGGAGGAGACCCAGTACTTC. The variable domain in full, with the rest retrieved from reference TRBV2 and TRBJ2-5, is EPEVTQTPSHQVTQMGQEVILRCVPISNHLYFYWYRQILGQKVEFLVSFYNNEISEKSEIFDDQFSVERPDGSNFTLKIRSTKLEDSAMYFCASSGRSSGEETQYFGPGTRLLVL.

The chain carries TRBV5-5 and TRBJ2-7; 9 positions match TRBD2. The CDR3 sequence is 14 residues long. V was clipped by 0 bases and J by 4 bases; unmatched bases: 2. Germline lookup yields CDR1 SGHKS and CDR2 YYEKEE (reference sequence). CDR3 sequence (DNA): TGTGCCAGCAGCTTGGGACTAGCGGAATACGAGCAGTACTTC. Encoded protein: CASSLGLAEYEQYF.

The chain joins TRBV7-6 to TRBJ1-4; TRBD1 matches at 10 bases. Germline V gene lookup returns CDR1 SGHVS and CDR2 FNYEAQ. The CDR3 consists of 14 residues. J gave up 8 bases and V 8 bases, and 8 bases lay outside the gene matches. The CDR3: CASSWGTGDEKLFF. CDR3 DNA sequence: TGTGCCAGCTCCTGGGGGACAGGGGACGAAAAACTGTTTTTT.

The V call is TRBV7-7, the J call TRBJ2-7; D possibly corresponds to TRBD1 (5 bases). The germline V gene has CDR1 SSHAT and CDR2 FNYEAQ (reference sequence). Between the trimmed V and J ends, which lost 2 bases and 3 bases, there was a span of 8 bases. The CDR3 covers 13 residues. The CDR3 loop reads CASSLSQGYEQYF. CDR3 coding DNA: TGTGCCAGCAGCTTAAGTCAGGGCTACGAGCAGTACTTC.

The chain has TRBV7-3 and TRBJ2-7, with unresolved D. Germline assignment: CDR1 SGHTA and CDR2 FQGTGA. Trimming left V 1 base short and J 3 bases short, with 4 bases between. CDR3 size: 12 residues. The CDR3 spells CASSLNSYEQYF. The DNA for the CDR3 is TGTGCCAGCAGCTTAAACAGCTACGAGCAGTACTTC.

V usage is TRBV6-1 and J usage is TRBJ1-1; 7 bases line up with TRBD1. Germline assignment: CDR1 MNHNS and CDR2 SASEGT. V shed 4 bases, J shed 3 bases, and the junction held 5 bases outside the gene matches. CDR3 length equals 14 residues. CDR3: CASSVQGIDTEAFF. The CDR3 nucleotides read TGTGCCAGCAGTGTACAGGGGATCGACACTGAAGCTTTCTTT.

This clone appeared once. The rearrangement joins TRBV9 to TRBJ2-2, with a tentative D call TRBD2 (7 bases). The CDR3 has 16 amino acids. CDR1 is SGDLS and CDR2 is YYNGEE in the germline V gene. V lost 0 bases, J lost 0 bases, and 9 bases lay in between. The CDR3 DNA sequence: TGTGCCAGCAGCGTAGTCGGGGGGCCGAACACCGGGGAGCTGTTTTTT. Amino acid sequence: CASSVVGGPNTGELFF. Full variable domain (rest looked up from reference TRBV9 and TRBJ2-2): DSGVTQTPKHLITATGQRVTLRCSPRSGDLSVYWYQQSLDQGLQFLIQYYNGEERAKGNILERFSAQQFPDLHSELNLSSLELGDSALYFCASSVVGGPNTGELFFGEGSRLTVL.

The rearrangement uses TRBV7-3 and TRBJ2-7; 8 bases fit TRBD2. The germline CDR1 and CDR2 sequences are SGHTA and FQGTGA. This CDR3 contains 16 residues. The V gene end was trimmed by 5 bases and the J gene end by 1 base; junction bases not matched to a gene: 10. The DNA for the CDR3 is TGTGCCAGCAGCCGTGGGGGCGGGAGGACTTCCTACGAGCAGTACTTC. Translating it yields CASSRGGGRTSYEQYF.

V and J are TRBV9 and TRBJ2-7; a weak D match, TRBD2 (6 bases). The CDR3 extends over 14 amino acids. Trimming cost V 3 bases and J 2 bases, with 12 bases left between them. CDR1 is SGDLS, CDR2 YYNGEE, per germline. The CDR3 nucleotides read TGTGCCAGCAGCGATCGGGAGTTTCCCTACGAGCAGTACTTC. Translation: CASSDREFPYEQYF.

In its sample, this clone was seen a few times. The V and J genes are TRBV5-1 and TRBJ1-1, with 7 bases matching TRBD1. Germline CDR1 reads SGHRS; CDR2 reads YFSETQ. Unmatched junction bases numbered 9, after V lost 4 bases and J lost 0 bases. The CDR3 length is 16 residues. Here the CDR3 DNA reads TGCGCCAGCAGCACCCAGGGGGGTGGAATGAACACTGAAGCTTTCTTT. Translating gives CASSTQGGGMNTEAFF.

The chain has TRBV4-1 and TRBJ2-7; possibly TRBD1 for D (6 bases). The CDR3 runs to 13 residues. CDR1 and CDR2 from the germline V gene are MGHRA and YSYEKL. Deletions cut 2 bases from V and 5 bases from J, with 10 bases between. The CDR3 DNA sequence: TGCGCCAGCAGCCAATACAGGGACCACGAGCAGTACTTC. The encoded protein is CASSQYRDHEQYF.